This T cell receptor (beta chain) was identified during a study of CD8+ T cells in alopecia areata. Study findings and constraints: Lesional scalp, notably in alopecia totalis/universalis, had clonality above that of normal scalp.

The V gene's germline CDR1 is SQVTM and CDR2 ANQGSEA. CDR3 length: 12 residues. V gave up 1 base and J gave up 6 bases, with 7 bases separating them. Sequencing relied on a cDNA template that was reverse transcribed from extracted RNA. Measured with immunoSEQ multiplex PCR; TCRdb has only the in-frame clones, and not every one. The profile shows 120,000 or so clones, approximately 47% of them singletons. Worth noting for this clone: The antigen is unknown.

It was from alopecia areata patients that lesional scalp punch biopsies and peripheral blood were collected. The TCR comes from a human donor with alopecia areata. Source material: NKG2D-low CD8+ T cells sorted from blood. The V gene is TRBV29-1, the J gene TRBJ2-1; D call uncertain. This CDR3 reads CSVEGHGNEQFF. DNA of the CDR3: TGCAGCGTTGAAGGCCACGGCAATGAGCAGTTCTTC.